A single sample is the source of the 16 T cell receptor beta chains below, sequenced in a study of blood T cell repertoires in COVID-19. Some clones are missing from TCRdb's copy, which holds only in-frame ones; the method was immunoSEQ multiplex PCR. Of about 180,000 clones listed, 70% to 90% were seen once; the top ten hold 3.5% to 5%. The sample consisted of peripheral blood. The receptors were gathered from a woman aged 25 to 39 with acute or convalescent COVID-19.

The chain uses TRBV2 and TRBJ2-1; tentative D call: TRBD2 (6 bases). This CDR3 is 15 amino acids long. CDR1 is SNHLY and CDR2 is FYNNEI in the germline V gene. V was clipped by 6 bases and J by 1 base, with 13 bases between them. The CDR3: CASRVIAGSYNEQFF. CDR3 sequence (DNA): TGTGCCAGCAGGGTCATTGCGGGATCCTACAATGAGCAGTTCTTC.

The V and J genes are TRBV10-3 and TRBJ1-1, with TRBD1 matching 7 bases. CDR1 and CDR2 from the germline V gene are ENHRY and SYGVKD. The CDR3 totals 17 residues. The J segment lost 1 base and the V segment lost 6 bases, leaving 14 bases of the junction unmatched. CDR3 residues: CAIRVTGEIASNTEAFF. The CDR3 region has the DNA TGTGCCATCAGGGTCACAGGGGAGATCGCTTCGAACACTGAAGCTTTCTTT.

The V gene is TRBV7-8, the J gene TRBJ2-1; 11 bases map to TRBD2. The CDR3 has 18 residues. Germline loops: CDR1 SGHVS, CDR2 FQNEAQ. V was pared by 2 bases and J by 6 bases, with 12 bases of the junction left unmatched. CDR3 amino acids: CASSLRLAGGGHPNEQFF. CDR3 sequence (DNA): TGTGCCAGCAGCTTAAGGCTAGCGGGAGGCGGGCATCCCAATGAGCAGTTCTTC. Variable domain in full (rest from reference TRBV7-8 and TRBJ2-1): GAGVSQSPRYKVAKRGQDVALRCDPISGHVSLFWYQQALGQGPEFLTYFQNEAQLDKSGLPSDRFFAERPEGSVSTLKIQRTQQEDSAVYLCASSLRLAGGGHPNEQFFGPGTRLTVL.

V and J are TRBV12-5 and TRBJ2-5, with a possible D match to TRBD2 (6 bases). Germline values: CDR1 LGHNT, CDR2 FRNRAP. The ends were cut back, 6 bases at V and 7 bases at J, with 12 bases in the middle. The CDR3 length is 12 residues. DNA for the CDR3: TGTGCTAGTGGACAAGTGGGGGGGACCCAGTACTTC. This gives the protein CASGQVGGTQYF.

V gene TRBV20-1 combines with J gene TRBJ2-7; D perhaps matches TRBD1 (5 bases). Germline CDR1 and CDR2: DFQATT and SNEGSKA (reference sequence). Trimming took off 1 base at V and 6 bases at J, with 7 bases between the two ends. CDR3 length: 11 residues. The CDR3 sequence: CSARGGPEQYF. In nucleotides, the CDR3 is TGCAGTGCTAGAGGGGGCCCCGAGCAGTACTTC.

The chain recombines TRBV11-2 with TRBJ2-1, with TRBD2 as a possible D gene (6 bases). Germline CDR1 and CDR2: SGHAT and FQNNGV. The CDR3 totals 13 residues. Trimming left V 5 bases short and J 5 bases short, with 10 bases between. The CDR3 DNA reads as TGTGCCAGCAGCCCGGGACTGCACAATGAGCAGTTCTTC. Its translation is CASSPGLHNEQFF.

V usage is TRBV11-2 and J usage is TRBJ2-7; D is ambiguous. V was trimmed by 5 bases and J by 3 bases, leaving 8 bases between them. CDR3 length equals 12 residues. Per germline, CDR1 SGHAT and CDR2 FQNNGV. For the CDR3, the DNA is TGTGCCAGCAGCCACACGAACTACGAGCAGTACTTC. It codes for CASSHTNYEQYF.

This clone was detected only once. The rearrangement joins TRBV24-1 to TRBJ2-1, with D hard to call. Germline CDR1 is KGHDR and CDR2 is SFDVKD. The CDR3 runs to 13 residues. V lost 4 bases to trimming and J lost 8 bases, with 11 bases between them. CDR3 sequence: CATSDLGWDEQFF. The CDR3 DNA reads TGTGCCACCAGTGACCTCGGGTGGGATGAGCAGTTCTTC.

This clone was observed a single time. The chain recombines TRBV18 with TRBJ2-3; 10 bases agree with TRBD1. CDR1 is KGHSH and CDR2 is LQKENI in the germline V gene. The J segment lost 2 bases and the V segment lost 6 bases, leaving 8 bases of the junction unmatched. This CDR3 contains 16 residues. This chain's CDR3 is CASSRTGTGATDTQYF. CDR3 DNA: TGTGCCAGCTCTAGGACCGGGACAGGGGCCACAGATACGCAGTATTTT.

The chain recombines TRBV28 with TRBJ2-1; TRBD2 agrees at 9 bases. After removal of 4 bases from V and 2 bases from J, the junction contained 6 bases not matched to a gene. The CDR3 consists of 16 residues. Per the germline V gene, CDR1 is MDHEN and CDR2 is SYDVKM. The CDR3 DNA follows: TGTGCCAGCAGTTCCCCAGGACTAGCGCCCTACAATGAGCAGTTCTTC. Its protein is CASSSPGLAPYNEQFF.

The DNA of the CDR3 is TGCGCCAGCAGTGCCGTATCTAGCACAGATACGCAGTATTTT. Protein product: CASSAVSSTDTQYF. V usage is TRBV10-1 and J usage is TRBJ2-3, with D unresolved. Germline CDR1 reads WNHNN; CDR2 reads SYGVQD (reference sequence). The CDR3 is made up of 14 amino acids. V lost 4 bases and J 0 bases, leaving 8 bases between the germline ends.

This clone was found once. The chain employs TRBV6-5 and TRBJ1-2, with D tentatively TRBD1 (6 bases). Germline lookup yields CDR1 MNHEY and CDR2 SVGAGI. V was clipped by 10 bases and J by 6 bases, with 18 bases between them. This CDR3 is 13 amino acids long. CDR3 region: CATTFPHRDGYTF. The DNA of the CDR3 is TGTGCCACCACTTTCCCACACAGGGATGGCTACACCTTC.

This sequence joins TRBV25-1 and TRBJ1-2; 7 bases align to TRBD1. Trimming cost V 1 base and J 4 bases; bases outside gene matches: 9. This CDR3 has 16 amino acids. CDR1 and CDR2 from the germline V gene are MGHDK and SYGVNS. The CDR3, as DNA: TGTGCCAGCAGTGAATGGGTGGCAGAGGGGGCCTATGGCTACACCTTC. Translation: CASSEWVAEGAYGYTF.

The chain has TRBV15 and TRBJ1-1; TRBD1 aligns across 8 bases. Germline lookup yields CDR1 LNHNV and CDR2 YYDKDF (reference sequence). The trim removed 2 bases at V and 1 base at J, leaving 3 bases unmatched. This CDR3 contains 15 residues. CDR3 loop: CATSRLQGGNTEAFF. As DNA, the CDR3 is TGTGCCACCAGCAGATTACAGGGGGGGAACACTGAAGCTTTCTTT.

The V call is TRBV4-2, the J call TRBJ2-4, with 8 bases that match TRBD2. Germline V gives CDR1 LGHNA, CDR2 YNFKEQ. CDR3 length: 16 residues. V was clipped by 4 bases and J by 8 bases; unmatched bases: 13. The CDR3 is CASSLGTRRVEDIQYF. DNA for the CDR3: TGTGCCAGCAGCCTTGGGACTAGACGGGTAGAGGACATTCAGTACTTC.

The chain links TRBV27 to TRBJ1-2; 9 bases fit TRBD1. The CDR3 sequence is 14 residues long. J gave up 6 bases and V 7 bases, and 9 bases lay outside the gene matches. Germline CDR1 is MNHEY and CDR2 is SMNVEV (reference sequence). CDR3 bases: TGTGCCAGCACCCCCCGGGACAGGGCGGATGGCTACACCTTC. As protein: CASTPRDRADGYTF.